This entry lists 26 T cell receptor beta chains sequenced from one sample in a study of T cell responses to AZD1222 COVID-19 vaccine. Assay used: immunoSEQ multiplex PCR; TCRdb lists only in-frame clones, some missing. In the table there are about 160,000 clones, 92% of which are singletons. The material was peripheral blood, obtained on day 0 of MenACWY control vaccination. Receptors originate from an adult in good health.

This chain connects TRBV19 to TRBJ1-1; unclear D gene. The V gene's germline CDR1 is LNHDA and CDR2 SQIVND (reference sequence). The CDR3 contains 16 residues. The V end was cut by 3 bases, the J end by 0 bases, with 14 bases between. Here the CDR3 reads CASSMPQRRMNTEAFF. For the CDR3, the DNA is TGTGCCAGTAGTATGCCCCAGCGGAGGATGAACACTGAAGCTTTCTTT.

The chain joins TRBV6-4 to TRBJ1-1; 7 bases match TRBD1. Trimming took 0 bases from V and 0 from J; bases not matched to a gene: 4. The CDR3 loop spans 16 amino acids. CDR1 and CDR2 (germline): MRHNA, SNTAGT. The CDR3, as DNA: TGTGCCAGCAGTGACTCCCGGGGACAGATGAACACTGAAGCTTTCTTT. Encoded protein: CASSDSRGQMNTEAFF.

The J gene is TRBJ1-3, the V gene TRBV9; the D gene is possibly TRBD1 (5 bases). Looked up from germline, CDR1 is SGDLS and CDR2 is YYNGEE. Between the trimmed V and J ends, which lost 3 bases and 0 bases, there was a span of 13 bases. The CDR3 runs to 16 residues. The CDR3 DNA follows: TGTGCCAGCAGCGCCAGGGACCGACACTCTGGAAACACCATATATTTT. Translating gives CASSARDRHSGNTIYF.

The chain combines TRBV30 with TRBJ1-2; possibly TRBD1 for D (5 bases). This CDR3 has 12 residues. Trimming removed 2 bases at V and 7 bases at J, with 11 bases between. Germline CDR1 GTSNPN, CDR2 SVGIG (reference sequence). DNA for the CDR3: TGTGCCTGGAGTTCGGGGGTTGGTGGCTACACCTTC. This gives the protein CAWSSGVGGYTF. Together with reference TRBV30 and TRBJ1-2, the CDR3 gives the full variable domain: SQTIHQWPATLVQPVGSPLSLECTVEGTSNPNLYWYRQAAGRGLQLLFYSVGIGQISSEVPQNLSASRPQDRQFILSSKKLLLSDSGFYLCAWSSGVGGYTFGSGTRLTVV.

The V gene is TRBV11-3, the J gene TRBJ2-7; no definite D call. The CDR3 sequence is 13 residues long. Trimming took 3 bases from V and 6 from J, leaving 12 bases between them. Germline CDR1 SGHNT, CDR2 YENEEA. This CDR3 reads CASSFNPLGEQYF. The CDR3 DNA follows: TGTGCCAGCAGCTTTAACCCCTTAGGCGAGCAGTACTTC. The full variable domain, its missing parts supplied by reference TRBV11-3 and TRBJ2-7, is EAGVVQSPRYKIIEKKQPVAFWCNPISGHNTLYWYLQNLGQGPELLIRYENEEAVDDSQLPKDRFSAERLKGVDSTLKIQPAELGDSAVYLCASSFNPLGEQYFGPGTRLTVT.

The V call is TRBV18, the J call TRBJ2-1; 13 nucleotides agree with TRBD2. V dropped 6 bases and J dropped 2; count of bases not matched to a gene: 4. CDR1 and CDR2 (germline): KGHSH, LQKENI. The CDR3 is 16 residues long. CDR3 sequence (DNA): TGTGCCAGCTCCCTCGGACTAGCGGGAGCCTACAATGAGCAGTTCTTC. This translates into CASSLGLAGAYNEQFF.

V and J are TRBV7-2 and TRBJ2-3; possible D gene TRBD2, 6 bases. V gave up 7 bases and J gave up 0 bases, with 20 bases separating them. The CDR3 length is 17 residues. Looked up from germline, CDR1 is SGHTA and CDR2 is FQGNSA. The CDR3 coding sequence is TGTGCCAGCATGGTTAATGCGGGGCCGGCTAGCACAGATACGCAGTATTTT. Translated, it gives CASMVNAGPASTDTQYF.

The rearrangement uses TRBV5-6 and TRBJ2-2, with D perhaps TRBD1 or TRBD2 (6 bases each). CDR3 length: 16 amino acids. Between the trimmed V and J ends, which lost 0 bases and 5 bases, there was a span of 14 bases. Per germline, CDR1 SGHDT and CDR2 YYEEEE. The CDR3 is CASSLVGGGRTGELFF. The DNA for the CDR3 is TGTGCCAGCAGCTTGGTAGGAGGGGGACGGACCGGGGAGCTGTTTTTT.

The chain combines TRBV10-3 with TRBJ2-1; 8 nucleotides align to TRBD1. Trimming removed 6 bases from V and 10 bases from J; junction bases left unmatched: 14. Germline V gene sequence: CDR1 ENHRY, CDR2 SYGVKD. The CDR3 is made up of 15 amino acids. The DNA for the CDR3 is TGTGCCATCAGGACCGGGACAGGTAGGGTGAACGAGCAGTTCTTC. As protein: CAIRTGTGRVNEQFF.

The V call is TRBV6-2 or TRBV6-3, the J call TRBJ2-7; the D is unclear. The CDR3 length is 13 residues. Trimming pared 6 bases from V and 2 bases from J, leaving 11 bases between. The V gene's germline CDR1 is MNHEY and CDR2 SVGEGT. The CDR3 here is CASSTIGPYEQYF. The CDR3 DNA follows: TGTGCCAGCAGCACCATCGGGCCCTACGAGCAGTACTTC.

This chain connects TRBV3-1 (or the pseudogene TRBV3-2) to TRBJ1-6; 8 nucleotides agree with TRBD1. The V gene end was trimmed by 1 base and the J gene end by 6 bases; junction bases not matched to a gene: 5. The CDR3 covers 16 residues. CDR1 LGHDT and CDR2 YNNKEL come from the germline V gene (reference sequence). CDR3 protein: CASSQAATGVNSPLHF. CDR3 coding DNA: TGTGCCAGCAGCCAAGCGGCGACAGGGGTTAATTCACCCCTCCACTTT.

The J gene is TRBJ1-2, the V gene TRBV9; 7 bases line up with TRBD1. The CDR3 is 15 residues long. V dropped 3 bases and J dropped 5; count of bases not matched to a gene: 10. The germline V gene encodes CDR1 SGDLS and CDR2 YYNGEE. The chain's CDR3 is CASSGDRAPSYGYTF. The CDR3 DNA reads TGTGCCAGCAGCGGAGACAGGGCTCCGTCGTATGGCTACACCTTC.

This clone was picked up one time. The chain is built from TRBV30 and TRBJ2-1; 7 nucleotides match TRBD2. After removal of 5 bases from V and 11 bases from J, the junction contained 6 bases not matched to a gene. Germline values: CDR1 GTSNPN, CDR2 SVGIG (reference sequence). CDR3 size: 11 residues. Here the CDR3 reads CAWGWDYQQFF. The CDR3 DNA sequence: TGTGCCTGGGGGTGGGACTATCAGCAGTTCTTC.

J is TRBJ2-3 and V is TRBV5-1; D may correspond to TRBD1 or TRBD2 (5 bases each). The CDR3 covers 15 residues. V gave up 4 bases and J gave up 1 base, with 13 bases separating them. Germline V gene sequence: CDR1 SGHRS, CDR2 YFSETQ. Written as DNA, the CDR3 is TGCGCCAGCAGCGCCTTCGGGACGCGCACAGATACGCAGTATTTT. Translating gives CASSAFGTRTDTQYF.

The rearrangement joins TRBV5-1 to TRBJ2-1, with 8 bases fitting TRBD2. CDR3 size: 13 residues. The trim removed 4 bases at V and 8 bases at J, leaving 5 bases unmatched. Germline V gene data show CDR1 as SGHRS and CDR2 as YFSETQ. CDR3 in DNA: TGCGCCAGCAGCCCACTAGCGGCTGATGAGCAGTTCTTC. This encodes CASSPLAADEQFF.

The gene calls are TRBV11-3 and TRBJ2-2, with TRBD2 identical over 7 bases. The V and J ends lost 3 bases and 6 bases, in that order; junction bases with no gene match: 4. CDR3 length: 14 residues. The V gene's germline CDR1 is SGHNT and CDR2 YENEEA. CDR3 in DNA: TGTGCCAGCAGCTTCATCCGGGGGGCCGGGGAGCTGTTTTTT. Translation: CASSFIRGAGELFF. Looking up the rest from reference TRBV11-3 and TRBJ2-2 gives the full variable domain: EAGVVQSPRYKIIEKKQPVAFWCNPISGHNTLYWYLQNLGQGPELLIRYENEEAVDDSQLPKDRFSAERLKGVDSTLKIQPAELGDSAVYLCASSFIRGAGELFFGEGSRLTVL.

The CDR3 protein is CASSEAAGYYGYTF. The CDR3 DNA is TGTGCCAGCAGTGAAGCAGCGGGGTACTATGGCTACACCTTC. The genes are TRBV6-1 and TRBJ1-2, with D unresolved. The CDR3 length is 14 residues. V shed 0 bases and J shed 3 bases, with 8 bases lying between them. Germline V gives CDR1 MNHNS, CDR2 SASEGT.

V gene TRBV19 combines with J gene TRBJ2-5; D uncertain. V lost 5 bases and J 7 bases, leaving 11 bases between the germline ends. The CDR3 is made up of 12 amino acids. The germline CDR1 and CDR2 sequences are LNHDA and SQIVND (reference sequence). The CDR3 is CASSPGRRTQYF. The CDR3 DNA follows: TGTGCCAGTAGTCCCGGCCGGCGGACCCAGTACTTC.

This sequence joins TRBV6-5 and TRBJ1-6; D perhaps matches TRBD1 (6 bases). V was pared by 7 bases and J by 8 bases, with 9 bases between. The CDR3 consists of 12 residues. Germline loops: CDR1 MNHEY, CDR2 SVGAGI. CDR3 coding DNA: TGTGCCAGCACCAGGGGTGATTCACCCCTCCACTTT. Its translation: CASTRGDSPLHF.

The rearrangement links TRBV11-3 to TRBJ1-2; D ambiguous. This CDR3 comprises 14 residues. Germline loops: CDR1 SGHNT, CDR2 YENEEA. V lost 4 bases, J lost 0 bases, and 9 bases lay in between. CDR3 sequence: CASSSGSSNYGYTF. The CDR3 DNA reads TGTGCCAGCAGCTCCGGCAGTTCTAACTATGGCTACACCTTC.

The chain joins TRBV6-5 to TRBJ1-2; D might be TRBD1 (5 bases). The CDR3 runs to 15 residues. Trimming shortened V by 5 bases and J by 3 bases, and 16 bases separated the two germline ends. Germline-derived CDR1 and CDR2 are MNHEY and SVGAGI. In DNA, the CDR3 is TGTGCCAGCAGTCCCTATCCCCAGGGCGACTATGGCTACACCTTC. Amino acid sequence: CASSPYPQGDYGYTF.

The genes are TRBV5-1 and TRBJ1-3; the D gene is possibly TRBD1 (6 bases). The CDR3 extends over 16 amino acids. The V gene lost 4 bases and the J gene lost 0 bases, with 14 bases spanning the gap. The germline V gene encodes CDR1 SGHRS and CDR2 YFSETQ. CDR3 bases: TGCGCCAGCAGCCCTCTAGGGGGGTACTCTGGAAACACCATATATTTT. It is translated as CASSPLGGYSGNTIYF.

This clone was seen only once. In the same sample, other DNA sequences code for this CDR3. This chain connects TRBV27 to TRBJ2-7; 7 bases are shared with TRBD1. There are 12 residues in the CDR3. Trimming cost V 6 bases and J 1 base; bases outside gene matches: 0. Germline-derived CDR1 and CDR2 are MNHEY and SMNVEV (reference sequence). CDR3 nucleotide sequence: TGTGCCAGCAGACAGGGGTCCTACGAGCAGTACTTC. The encoded protein is CASRQGSYEQYF.

The chain combines TRBV7-2 with TRBJ2-5; 7 bases are a match to TRBD1. With 5 bases clipped from V and 2 bases from J, the junction kept 8 bases outside the gene matches. CDR3 length equals 15 residues. CDR1 SGHTA and CDR2 FQGNSA come from the germline V gene. The DNA for the CDR3 is TGTGCCAGCAGCGCTCTACAGGGGCCTCAAGAGACCCAGTACTTC. Translated: CASSALQGPQETQYF.

This rearrangement joins TRBV2 to TRBJ1-2, with D perhaps matching TRBD1 (6 bases). This CDR3 is 11 amino acids long. CDR1 is SNHLY and CDR2 is FYNNEI in the germline V gene. V gave up 6 bases and J gave up 7 bases, with 9 bases separating them. CDR3 amino acids: CASRETGGYTF. Written as DNA, the CDR3 is TGTGCCAGCAGGGAGACAGGTGGCTACACCTTC.

The chain is built from TRBV11-2 and TRBJ1-1; D not certain. Trimming pared 2 bases from V and 6 bases from J, leaving 10 bases between. The CDR3 runs to 13 residues. CDR1 and CDR2 from the germline V gene are SGHAT and FQNNGV. The CDR3 protein is CASSLWRVPEAFF. The CDR3 coding sequence is TGTGCCAGCAGCTTATGGAGGGTCCCTGAAGCTTTCTTT.